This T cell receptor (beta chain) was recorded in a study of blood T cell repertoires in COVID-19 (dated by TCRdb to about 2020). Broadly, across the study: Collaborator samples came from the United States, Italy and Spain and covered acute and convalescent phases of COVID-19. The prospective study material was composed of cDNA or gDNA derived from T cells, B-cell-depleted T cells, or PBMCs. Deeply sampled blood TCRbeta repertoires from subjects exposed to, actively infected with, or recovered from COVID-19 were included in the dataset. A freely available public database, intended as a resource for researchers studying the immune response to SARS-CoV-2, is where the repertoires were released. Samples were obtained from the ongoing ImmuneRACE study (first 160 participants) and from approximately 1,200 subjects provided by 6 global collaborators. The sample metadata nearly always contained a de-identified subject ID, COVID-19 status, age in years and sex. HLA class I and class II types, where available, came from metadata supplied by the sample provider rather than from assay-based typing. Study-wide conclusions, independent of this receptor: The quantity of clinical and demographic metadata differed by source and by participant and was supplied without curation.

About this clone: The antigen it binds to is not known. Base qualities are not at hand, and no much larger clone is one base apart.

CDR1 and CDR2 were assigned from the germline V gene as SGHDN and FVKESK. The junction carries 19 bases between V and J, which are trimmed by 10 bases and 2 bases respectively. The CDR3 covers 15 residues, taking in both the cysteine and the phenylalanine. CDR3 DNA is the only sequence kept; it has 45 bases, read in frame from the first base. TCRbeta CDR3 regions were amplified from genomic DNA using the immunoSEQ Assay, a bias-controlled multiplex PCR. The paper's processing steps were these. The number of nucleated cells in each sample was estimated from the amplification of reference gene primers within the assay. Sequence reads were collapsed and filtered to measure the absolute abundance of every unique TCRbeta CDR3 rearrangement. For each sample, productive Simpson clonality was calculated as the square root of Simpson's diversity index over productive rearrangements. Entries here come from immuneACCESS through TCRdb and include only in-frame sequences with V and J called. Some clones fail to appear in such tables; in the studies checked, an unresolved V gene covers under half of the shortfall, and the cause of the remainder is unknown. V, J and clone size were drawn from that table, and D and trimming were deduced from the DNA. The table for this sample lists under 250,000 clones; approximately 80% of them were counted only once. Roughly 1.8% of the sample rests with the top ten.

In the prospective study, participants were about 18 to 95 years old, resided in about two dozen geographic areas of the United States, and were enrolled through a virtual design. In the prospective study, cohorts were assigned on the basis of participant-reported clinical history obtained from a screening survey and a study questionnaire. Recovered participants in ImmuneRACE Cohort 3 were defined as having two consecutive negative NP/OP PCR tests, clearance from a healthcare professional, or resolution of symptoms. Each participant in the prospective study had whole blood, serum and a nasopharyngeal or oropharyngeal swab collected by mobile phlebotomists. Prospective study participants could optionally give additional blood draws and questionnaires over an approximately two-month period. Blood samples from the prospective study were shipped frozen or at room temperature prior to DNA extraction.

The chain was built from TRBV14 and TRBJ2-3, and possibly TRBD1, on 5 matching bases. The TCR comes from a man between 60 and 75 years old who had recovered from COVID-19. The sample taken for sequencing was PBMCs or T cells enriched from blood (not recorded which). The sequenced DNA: TGTGCCACCACCTGGGGCAGAGCACCCACAGATACGCAGTATTTT. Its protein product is CATTWGRAPTDTQYF.